This T cell receptor beta chain came from a study of shared clonotypes between healthy human individuals. The overall study: Donor ages ranged 18 to 49 years: a couple of women, a few men.

Regarding this clone: The antigen is not known. The sample carries other DNA sequences with the same CDR3.

Per germline, CDR1 MNHEY and CDR2 SMNVEV (reference sequence). V was clipped by 6 bases and J by 2 bases, with 14 bases between them. The CDR3 has 14 amino acids. Sequenced by immunoSEQ multiplex PCR; TCRdb stores in-frame clones only, minus some. The table includes around 2.5 million clones, 80% to 95% detected once. Study outcomes and limitations: Against clonotypes common to all four donors, non-shared ones had lower generation probabilities. Clonotypes that were shared across four donors made up approximately 5.1% of naive CD4 clonotypes.

Subsets obtained from CD4+ cells comprised CD45RA+ naive and CD45RA-negative memory cells. The sample consisted of naive CD4+ T cells from PBMCs. Regarding subset: CD45RA+ positively selected. This chain links TRBV27 with TRBJ2-7, with unresolved D. This TCR came from a man aged 18 to 30 in good health. Some clones in this sample may be carry-over from other donors' samples. Here the CDR3 DNA reads TGTGCCAGCAGCCGTCCAGGACCCCCCTACGAGCAGTACTTC. It encodes CASSRPGPPYEQYF.